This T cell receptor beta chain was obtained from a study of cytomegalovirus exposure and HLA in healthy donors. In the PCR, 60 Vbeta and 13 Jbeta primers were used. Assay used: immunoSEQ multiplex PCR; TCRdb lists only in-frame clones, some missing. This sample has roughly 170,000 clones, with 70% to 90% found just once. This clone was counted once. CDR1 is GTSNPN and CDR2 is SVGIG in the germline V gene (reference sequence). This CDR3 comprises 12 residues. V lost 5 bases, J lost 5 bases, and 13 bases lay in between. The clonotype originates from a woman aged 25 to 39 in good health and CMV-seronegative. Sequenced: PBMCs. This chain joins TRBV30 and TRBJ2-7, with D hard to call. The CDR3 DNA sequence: TGTGCCTGGGGTTCCCTGGCCCACGAGCAGTACTTC. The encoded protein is CAWGSLAHEQYF.